This T cell receptor (beta chain) originates from a study of blood T cell repertoires in COVID-19. Overall study: Samples of COVID-19 (acute and convalescent) were obtained from the United States, Italy and Spain. The analysed material was cDNA or gDNA that came from T cells, B-cell-depleted T cells, or PBMCs.

Authors' methods: The assay estimated nucleated cells by amplifying reference gene primers. The protocol was immunoSEQ multiplex PCR, while the TCRdb copy is restricted to in-frame clones and leaves out a portion. The D gene and trimming were derived from the DNA, and the V and J assignments and clone size from that table. Among roughly 260,000 clones listed, 82% were seen once. The V and J ends lost 5 bases and 3 bases, in that order; junction bases with no gene match: 5. The CDR3 loop spans 14 amino acids. From germline, CDR1 is KGHSH and CDR2 LQKENI. This clone was observed a handful of times. This clonotype was obtained from a woman older than 75 with active or convalescent COVID-19. Sample: peripheral blood. The chain combines TRBV18 with TRBJ1-1, with 8 bases lining up with TRBD1. Written as DNA, the CDR3 is TGTGCCAGCTCAATACAGGGGGTTGACACTGAAGCTTTCTTT. Translated, it gives CASSIQGVDTEAFF.